This entry concerns a single T cell receptor (beta chain). Libraries were prepared by immunoSEQ multiplex PCR; TCRdb keeps only in-frame clonotypes and omits some of them. This table holds 170,000 or so clones, around 95% found once. The record originates from a study of control samples from healthy donors and cancer patients. This CDR3 contains 10 residues. Between the trimmed V and J ends, which lost 3 bases and 8 bases, there was a span of 5 bases. CDR1 is DFQATT and CDR2 is SNEGSKA in the germline V gene (reference sequence). Sequencing was carried out using blood. The origin of this receptor is a woman in her thirties or forties in good health. J is TRBJ2-1 and V is TRBV20-1; D not certain. The CDR3 sequence is CSASDDEQFF. CDR3 bases: TGCAGTGCTAGTGACGATGAGCAGTTCTTC.